Described below is a single T cell receptor (beta chain) sequence and its context. The antigen remains undetermined. This specimen belongs to a study of shared clonotypes between healthy human individuals. Study summary: CD8 memory received one plate per donor, CD8 naive two, CD4 memory three and CD4 naive three.

Assay: immunoSEQ multiplex PCR; the TCRdb copy retains only in-frame clones and omits some. The sample lists more than 550,000 clones, less than 95% seen once, with approximately 35% in the top ten. Study results and limitations: For naive CD4 cells, roughly 5% of clonotypes were shared across a handful of donors. It was the non-shared clonotypes that had lower generation probabilities than clonotypes shared by all four donors.

Germline V gene sequence: CDR1 SGDLS, CDR2 YYNGEE. CDR3 size: 12 residues. Between the trimmed V and J ends, which lost 5 bases and 3 bases, there was a span of 5 bases. The sample consisted of memory CD8+ T cells from PBMCs. The subset is: CD45RO+ cells pooled with CCR7-negative TemRA cells. The TCR was taken from a man aged 18 to 29 in good health. Some clones in this sample may be carry-over from other donors' samples. The rearrangement uses TRBV9 and TRBJ2-2; no definite D call. The CDR3 loop is CASRGYTGELFF. The CDR3 DNA is TGTGCCAGCAGAGGGTACACCGGGGAGCTGTTTTTT.